This T cell receptor beta chain was captured by sequencing in a study of T cells expressing NK-cell markers. General study results and limits: For several donors, the dominant NKG2C+ clonotypes made up about 1.0-7.5% of their CD8+ T cells.

Germline-derived CDR1 and CDR2 are SGHNT and YYREEE (reference sequence). The length of the CDR3 is 16 residues. Details on this clonotype: The antigen is unknown.

One entry per CDR3 protein, without DNA, is what TCRdb gives after re-calling the 5' RACE reads. Its clone listing holds about 440,000 distinct CDR3 sequences. The clonotype comes from a woman between 18 and 70 years old in good health. The specimen sequenced was blood T cells: a sorted CD56 or NKG2C T cell subset, CD4+ or CD8+ T cells, or bulk PBMC T cells (not recorded which). The V gene is TRBV5-4, the J gene TRBJ2-6. The CDR3 spells CASSLAQPSGANVLTF.